This T cell receptor (beta chain) was retrieved from a study of blood T cell repertoires in COVID-19. Overall study context: Acute and convalescent COVID-19 specimens originated in the United States, Italy and Spain. The cDNA or gDNA used as material had been derived from T cells, B-cell-depleted T cells, or PBMCs.

Of note for this clone: Germline is not matched at one junction end, which may reflect a read error.

The length of the CDR3 is 14 residues. CDR1 SEHNR and CDR2 FQNEAQ come from the germline V gene (reference sequence). In the original processing: Reference gene primer amplification gave estimated nucleated cell counts. This table comes from immunoSEQ multiplex PCR, and its TCRdb copy is limited to in-frame clones, with some not included. V and J calls and clone size are given by that table; D and trimming were obtained from the DNA. The sample has over 200,000 clones, over 65% seen once. The source is a woman at least 80 years old with acute or convalescent COVID-19. The sample consisted of peripheral blood. This chain joins TRBV7-9 and TRBJ1-4, with 9 bases lining up with TRBD1. The CDR3, as DNA: TGTACCAGCAGCTTACAGGGGGCCTTGGAAAAACTGTTTTTT. This gives the protein CTSSLQGALEKLFF.